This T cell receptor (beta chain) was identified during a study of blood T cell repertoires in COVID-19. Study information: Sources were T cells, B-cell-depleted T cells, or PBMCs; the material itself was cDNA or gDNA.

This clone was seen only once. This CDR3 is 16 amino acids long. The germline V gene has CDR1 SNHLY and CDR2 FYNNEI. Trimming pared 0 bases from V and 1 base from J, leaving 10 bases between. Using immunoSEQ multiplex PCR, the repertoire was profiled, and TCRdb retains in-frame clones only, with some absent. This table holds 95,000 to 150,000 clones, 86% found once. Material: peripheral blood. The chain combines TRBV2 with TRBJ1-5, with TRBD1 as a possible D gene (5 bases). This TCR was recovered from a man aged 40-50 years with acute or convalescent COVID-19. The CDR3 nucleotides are TGTGCCAGCAGTGAAGCGCCAGGGTGGAGCAATCAGCCCCAGCATTTT. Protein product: CASSEAPGWSNQPQHF.